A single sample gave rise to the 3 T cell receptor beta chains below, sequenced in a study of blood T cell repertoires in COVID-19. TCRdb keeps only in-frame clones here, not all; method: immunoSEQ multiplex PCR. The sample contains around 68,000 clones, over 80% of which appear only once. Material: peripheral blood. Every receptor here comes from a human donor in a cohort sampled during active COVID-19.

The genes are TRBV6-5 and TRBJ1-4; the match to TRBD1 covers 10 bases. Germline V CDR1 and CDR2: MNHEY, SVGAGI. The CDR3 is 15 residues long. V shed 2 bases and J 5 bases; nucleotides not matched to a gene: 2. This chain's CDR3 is CASSYLDRGNEKLFF. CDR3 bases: TGTGCCAGCAGTTACCTGGACAGGGGGAATGAAAAACTGTTTTTT.

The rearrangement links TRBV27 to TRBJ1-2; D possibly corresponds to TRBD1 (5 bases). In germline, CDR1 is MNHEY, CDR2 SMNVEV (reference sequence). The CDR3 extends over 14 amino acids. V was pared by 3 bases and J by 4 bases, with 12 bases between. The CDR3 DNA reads TGTGCCAGCAGTTTGGGGGAGGGCATCTATGGCTACACCTTC. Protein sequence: CASSLGEGIYGYTF.

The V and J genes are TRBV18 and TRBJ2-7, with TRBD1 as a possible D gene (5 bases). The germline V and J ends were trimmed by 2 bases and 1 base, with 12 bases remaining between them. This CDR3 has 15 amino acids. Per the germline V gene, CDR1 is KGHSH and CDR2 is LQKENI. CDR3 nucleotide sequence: TGTGCCAGCTCACCATCGCCACGACAGTCCTACGAGCAGTACTTC. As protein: CASSPSPRQSYEQYF.